This T cell receptor beta chain was retrieved from a study of technical replicates of blood from several donors. Assay used: immunoSEQ multiplex PCR; TCRdb lists only in-frame clones, some missing. The repertoire holds about 83,000 clones, with roughly 94% as singletons. The sample consisted of T cells isolated from PBMCs. The TCR originated in a human donor in good health.

The CDR3: CASSLVGTASGDTQYF. The CDR3 nucleotides are TGTGCCAGCAGCTTAGTCGGGACAGCCTCCGGTGATACGCAGTATTTT. This sequence joins TRBV7-2 and TRBJ2-3, with 7 nucleotides matching TRBD1. The CDR3 spans 16 residues. Germline values: CDR1 SGHTA, CDR2 FQGNSA. The J segment lost 6 bases and the V segment lost 1 base, leaving 10 bases of the junction unmatched.